These 3 T cell receptor beta chains were all obtained from the same sample, sequenced in a study of shared clonotypes between healthy human individuals. The table came from immunoSEQ multiplex PCR; TCRdb's copy has only in-frame clones and leaves some out. The sample holds some 2,500,000 clones, over 85% seen once. The sequencing sample was made of naive CD4+ T cells from PBMCs. The subset: CD45RA+ positively selected. The receptors derive from a man younger than 35 in good health. Some clones in this sample may be carry-over from other donors' samples.

This clone was detected only a few times. The V and J genes are TRBV2 and TRBJ1-1, with D perhaps matching TRBD1 (6 bases). With 9 bases removed from V and 4 bases from J, the gap between germline ends came to 18 bases. The germline gives CDR1 SNHLY, CDR2 FYNNEI. The CDR3 sequence is 14 residues long. The CDR3 sequence: CASTGLGGGTEAFF. In nucleotides, the CDR3 is TGTGCCAGTACAGGGCTAGGGGGGGGCACTGAAGCTTTCTTT. Supplemented by reference TRBV2 and TRBJ1-1, the full variable domain reads EPEVTQTPSHQVTQMGQEVILRCVPISNHLYFYWYRQILGQKVEFLVSFYNNEISEKSEIFDDQFSVERPDGSNFTLKIRSTKLEDSAMYFCASTGLGGGTEAFFGQGTRLTVV.

The J gene is TRBJ2-7, the V gene TRBV7-2; TRBD2 matches at 13 bases. The V segment lost 1 base and the J segment 5 bases; nucleotides outside the gene matches: 5. Germline V gene sequence: CDR1 SGHTA, CDR2 FQGNSA. The length of the CDR3 is 16 residues. CDR3 loop: CASSLEGTSGIHEQYF. The CDR3 nucleotides read TGTGCCAGCAGCTTAGAGGGGACTAGCGGGATCCACGAGCAGTACTTC.

This clone was seen a handful of times. The rearrangement uses TRBV28 and TRBJ1-3; D uncertain. CDR3 size: 12 residues. In germline, CDR1 is MDHEN, CDR2 SYDVKM. Trimming shortened V by 8 bases and J by 13 bases, and 18 bases separated the two germline ends. This CDR3 is CASAKPLNKIYF. CDR3 sequence (DNA): TGTGCCAGCGCTAAGCCCCTCAACAAGATATATTTT.